The source of this TCR beta chain is a study of cytotoxic CD8 clonotypes in ibrutinib-treated CLL. Study context: After median roughly 70 months, roughly 15 stayed in remission, approximately twelve progressed; responses about 24 partial, 2 complete. Findings of the study overall: Public clonotypes, rarely seen, contracted or held steady on treatment.

About 2 micrograms of genomic DNA, which was extracted from cryopreserved PBMCs, served as the material used for the TCR beta libraries. V was pared by 4 bases and J by 4 bases, with 12 bases between. Per the germline V gene, CDR1 is SGHRS and CDR2 is YFSETQ. The CDR3 has 14 amino acids. The sample holds one count of this clone. Its cognate antigen is unknown. TCRdb's copy holds only in-frame clones and misses some; the assay was immunoSEQ multiplex PCR. This sample has 150,000 to 200,000 clones, with roughly 88% found just once. The chain is built from TRBV5-1 and TRBJ2-1, with a weak D call TRBD1 (7 bases). Sequences were derived from PBMCs, sampled at disease progression, from a patient treated with ibrutinib. The source is a human donor with chronic lymphocytic leukemia. DNA for the CDR3: TGCGCCAGCAGCCAGGGGGGACAGTACAATGAGCAGTTCTTC. As protein: CASSQGGQYNEQFF. Looking up the rest from reference TRBV5-1 and TRBJ2-1 gives the full variable domain: KAGVTQTPRYLIKTRGQQVTLSCSPISGHRSVSWYQQTPGQGLQFLFEYFSETQRNKGNFPGRFSGRQFSNSRSEMNVSTLELGDSALYLCASSQGGQYNEQFFGPGTRLTVL.